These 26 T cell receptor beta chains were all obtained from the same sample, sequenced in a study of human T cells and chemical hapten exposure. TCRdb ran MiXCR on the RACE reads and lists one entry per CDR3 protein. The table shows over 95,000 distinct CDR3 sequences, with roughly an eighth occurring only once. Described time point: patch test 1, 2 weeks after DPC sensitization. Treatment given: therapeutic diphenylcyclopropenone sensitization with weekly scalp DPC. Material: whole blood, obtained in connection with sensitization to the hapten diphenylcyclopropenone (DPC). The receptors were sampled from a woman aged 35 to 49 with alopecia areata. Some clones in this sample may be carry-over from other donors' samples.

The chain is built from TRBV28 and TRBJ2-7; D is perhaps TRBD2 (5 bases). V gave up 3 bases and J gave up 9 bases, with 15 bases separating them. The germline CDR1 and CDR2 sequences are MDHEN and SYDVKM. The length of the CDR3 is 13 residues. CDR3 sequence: CASSFGTFGGQYF. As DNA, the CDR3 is TGTGCCAGCAGTTTCGGCACCTTCGGAGGGCAGTACTTC.

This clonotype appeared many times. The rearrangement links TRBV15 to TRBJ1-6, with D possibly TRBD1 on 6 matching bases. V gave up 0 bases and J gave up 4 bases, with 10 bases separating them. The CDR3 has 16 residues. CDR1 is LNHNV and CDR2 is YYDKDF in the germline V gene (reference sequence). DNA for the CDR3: TGTGCCACCAGCAGAGATCGGGACACTTATAATTCACCCCTCCACTTT. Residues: CATSRDRDTYNSPLHF.

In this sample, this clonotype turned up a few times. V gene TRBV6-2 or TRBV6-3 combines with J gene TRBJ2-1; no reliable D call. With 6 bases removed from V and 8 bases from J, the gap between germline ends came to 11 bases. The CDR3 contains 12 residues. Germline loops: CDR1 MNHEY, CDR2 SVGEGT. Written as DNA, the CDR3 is TGTGCCAGCAGCCTGTCCCATTATGAGCAGTTCTTC. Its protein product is CASSLSHYEQFF.

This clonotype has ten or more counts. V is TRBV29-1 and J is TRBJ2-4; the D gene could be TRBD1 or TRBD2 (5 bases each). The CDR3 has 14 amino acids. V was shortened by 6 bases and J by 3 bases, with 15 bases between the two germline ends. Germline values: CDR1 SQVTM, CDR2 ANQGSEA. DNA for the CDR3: TGCAGCGTGGTGAGGGGCGGCGGCAAAAACATTCAGTACTTC. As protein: CSVVRGGGKNIQYF.

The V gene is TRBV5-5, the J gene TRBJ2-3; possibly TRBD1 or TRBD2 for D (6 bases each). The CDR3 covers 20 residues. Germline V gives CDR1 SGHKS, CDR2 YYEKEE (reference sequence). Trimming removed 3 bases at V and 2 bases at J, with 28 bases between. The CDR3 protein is CASSWAVTRGRGGLTDTQYF. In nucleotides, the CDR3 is TGTGCCAGCAGCTGGGCCGTTACACGGGGGCGAGGCGGACTCACAGATACGCAGTATTTT.

In DNA form, the CDR3 reads TGCAGTGCCCCGGAGCGGACTAGCGGGACCAATGAGCAGTTCTTC. It translates to CSAPERTSGTNEQFF. This sequence joins TRBV20-1 and TRBJ2-1; 12 nucleotides match TRBD2. Trimming at V came to 6 bases and at J to 6 bases, leaving 9 bases not matched to a gene. Germline CDR1 DFQATT, CDR2 SNEGSKA (reference sequence). The CDR3 totals 15 residues.

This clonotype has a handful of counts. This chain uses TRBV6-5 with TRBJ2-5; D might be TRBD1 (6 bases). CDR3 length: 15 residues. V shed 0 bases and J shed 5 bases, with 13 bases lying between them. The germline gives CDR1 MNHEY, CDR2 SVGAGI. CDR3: CASSYSDRRGETQYF. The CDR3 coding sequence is TGTGCCAGCAGTTACTCGGACCGCAGGGGTGAGACCCAGTACTTC.

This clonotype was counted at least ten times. CDR3 residues: CSVDAGAYGYTF. DNA for the CDR3: TGCAGCGTTGATGCGGGTGCCTATGGCTACACCTTC. The J gene is TRBJ1-2, the V gene TRBV29-1; the D is unclear. Germline V gene sequence: CDR1 SQVTM, CDR2 ANQGSEA. V gave up 3 bases and J gave up 4 bases, with 9 bases separating them. The CDR3 has 12 residues. The whole variable domain, filled in from reference TRBV29-1 and TRBJ1-2, reads SAVISQKPSRDICQRGTSLTIQCQVDSQVTMMFWYRQQPGQSLTLIATANQGSEATYESGFVIDKFPISRPNLTFSTLTVSNMSPEDSSIYLCSVDAGAYGYTFGSGTRLTVV.

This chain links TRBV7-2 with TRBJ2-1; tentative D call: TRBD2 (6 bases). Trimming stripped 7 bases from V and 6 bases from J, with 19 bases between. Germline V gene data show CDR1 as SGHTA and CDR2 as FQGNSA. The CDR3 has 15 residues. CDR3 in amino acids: CASNPSAGRANEQFF. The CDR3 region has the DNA TGTGCCAGCAACCCTAGCGCGGGACGGGCCAATGAGCAGTTCTTC.

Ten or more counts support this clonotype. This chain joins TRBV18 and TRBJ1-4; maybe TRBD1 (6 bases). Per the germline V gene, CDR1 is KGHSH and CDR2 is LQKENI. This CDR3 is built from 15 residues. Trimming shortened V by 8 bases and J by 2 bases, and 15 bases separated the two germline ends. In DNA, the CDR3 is TGTGCCAGCCGATCGGGGGGCACGACTAATGAAAAACTGTTTTTT. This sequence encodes CASRSGGTTNEKLFF.

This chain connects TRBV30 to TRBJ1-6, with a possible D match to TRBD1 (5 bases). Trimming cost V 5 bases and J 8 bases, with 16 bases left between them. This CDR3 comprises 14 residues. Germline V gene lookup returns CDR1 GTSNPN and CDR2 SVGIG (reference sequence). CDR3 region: CAWQGDRFDSPLHF. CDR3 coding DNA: TGTGCCTGGCAGGGTGATCGGTTCGATTCACCCCTCCACTTT.

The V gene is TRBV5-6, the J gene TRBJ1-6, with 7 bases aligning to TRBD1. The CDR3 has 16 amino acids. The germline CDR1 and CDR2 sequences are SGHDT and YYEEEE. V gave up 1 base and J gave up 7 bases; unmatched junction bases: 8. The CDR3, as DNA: TGTGCCAGCAGCTTGAAGACAGGGCCGTTCAATTCACCCCTCCACTTT. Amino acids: CASSLKTGPFNSPLHF.

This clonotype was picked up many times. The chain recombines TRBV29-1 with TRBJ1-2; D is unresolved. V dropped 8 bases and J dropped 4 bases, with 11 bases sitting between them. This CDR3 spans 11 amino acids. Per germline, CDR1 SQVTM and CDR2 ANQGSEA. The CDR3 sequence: CSFPEAYGYTF. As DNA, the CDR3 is TGCAGCTTTCCGGAGGCCTATGGCTACACCTTC.

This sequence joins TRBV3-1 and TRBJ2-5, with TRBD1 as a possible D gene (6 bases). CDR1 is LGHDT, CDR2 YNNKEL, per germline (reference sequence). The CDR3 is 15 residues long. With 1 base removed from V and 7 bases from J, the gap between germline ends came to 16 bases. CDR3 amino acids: CASSQAGTSSGTQYF. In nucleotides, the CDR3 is TGTGCCAGCAGCCAAGCCGGGACATCGAGCGGGACCCAGTACTTC.

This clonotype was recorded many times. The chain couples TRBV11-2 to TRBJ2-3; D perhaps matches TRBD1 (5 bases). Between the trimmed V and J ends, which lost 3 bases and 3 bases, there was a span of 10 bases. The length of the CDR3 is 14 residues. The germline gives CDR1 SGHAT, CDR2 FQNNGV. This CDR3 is CASSFRRGTDTQYF. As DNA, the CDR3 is TGTGCCAGCAGCTTTCGTAGGGGAACAGATACGCAGTATTTT.

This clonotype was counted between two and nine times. The CDR3 DNA sequence: TGTGCCAGCAGTTTGGGGACCCCCCGGAATGAGCAGTTCTTC. It yields the protein CASSLGTPRNEQFF. This chain uses TRBV27 with TRBJ2-1; D is tentatively TRBD1 or TRBD2 (5 bases each). Germline V gene lookup returns CDR1 MNHEY and CDR2 SMNVEV (reference sequence). The V end was cut by 3 bases, the J end by 7 bases, with 13 bases between. The CDR3 runs to 14 residues.

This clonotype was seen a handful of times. For the CDR3, the DNA is TGTGCCAGCAGCTTAGCCGGGGCGAACACCATATATTTT. It specifies CASSLAGANTIYF. This sequence joins TRBV7-2 and TRBJ1-3, with D possibly TRBD1 on 5 matching bases. Trimming pared 0 bases from V and 7 bases from J, leaving 7 bases between. Germline CDR1 SGHTA, CDR2 FQGNSA. The CDR3 runs 13 residues.

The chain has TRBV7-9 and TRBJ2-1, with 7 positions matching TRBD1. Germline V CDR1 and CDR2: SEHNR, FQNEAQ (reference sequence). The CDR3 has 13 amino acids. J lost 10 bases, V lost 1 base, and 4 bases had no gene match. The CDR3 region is CASSLGQGREQFF. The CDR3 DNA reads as TGTGCCAGCAGCTTAGGACAGGGTCGCGAGCAGTTCTTC.

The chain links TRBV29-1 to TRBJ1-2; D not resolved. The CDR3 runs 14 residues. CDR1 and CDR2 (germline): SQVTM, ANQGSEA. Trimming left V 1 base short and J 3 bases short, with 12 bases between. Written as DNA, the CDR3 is TGCAGCGTTGAAGGCGGTCGGGCATACTATGGCTACACCTTC. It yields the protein CSVEGGRAYYGYTF. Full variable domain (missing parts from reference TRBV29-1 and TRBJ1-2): SAVISQKPSRDICQRGTSLTIQCQVDSQVTMMFWYRQQPGQSLTLIATANQGSEATYESGFVIDKFPISRPNLTFSTLTVSNMSPEDSSIYLCSVEGGRAYYGYTFGSGTRLTVV.

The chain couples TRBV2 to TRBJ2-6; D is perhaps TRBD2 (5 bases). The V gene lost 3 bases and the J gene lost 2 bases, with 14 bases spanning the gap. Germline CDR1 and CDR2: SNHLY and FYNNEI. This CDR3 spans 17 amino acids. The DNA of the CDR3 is TGTGCCAGCAGTGACTCGAGGGAGTGGGCTGGGGCCAACGTCCTGACTTTC. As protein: CASSDSREWAGANVLTF.

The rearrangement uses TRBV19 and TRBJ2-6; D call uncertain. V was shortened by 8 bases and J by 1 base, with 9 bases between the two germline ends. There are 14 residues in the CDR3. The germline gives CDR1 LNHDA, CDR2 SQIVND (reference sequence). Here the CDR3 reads CASGYLSGANVLTF. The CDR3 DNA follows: TGTGCCAGTGGGTATTTGTCTGGGGCCAACGTCCTGACTTTC.

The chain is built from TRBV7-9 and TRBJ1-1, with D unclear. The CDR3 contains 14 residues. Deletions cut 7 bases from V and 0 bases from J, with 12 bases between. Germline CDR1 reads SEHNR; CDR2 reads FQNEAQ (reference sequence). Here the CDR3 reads CASTSTGMNTEAFF. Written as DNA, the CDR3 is TGTGCCAGCACCTCCACGGGGATGAACACTGAAGCTTTCTTT.

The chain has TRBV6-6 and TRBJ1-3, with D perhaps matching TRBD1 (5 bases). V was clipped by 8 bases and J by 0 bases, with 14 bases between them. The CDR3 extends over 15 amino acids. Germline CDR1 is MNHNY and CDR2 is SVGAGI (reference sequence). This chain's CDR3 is CASGDRTYSGNTIYF. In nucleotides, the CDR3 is TGTGCCAGCGGAGACAGAACGTACTCTGGAAACACCATATATTTT.

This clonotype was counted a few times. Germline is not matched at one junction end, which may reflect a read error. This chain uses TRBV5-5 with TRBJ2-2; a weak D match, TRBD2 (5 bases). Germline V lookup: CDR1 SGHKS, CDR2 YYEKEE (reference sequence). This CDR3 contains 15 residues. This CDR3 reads CASSLVTINTGERFF. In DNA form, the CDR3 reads TGTGCCAGCAGCTTGGTCACTATTAACACCGGGGAGCGGTTTTTT. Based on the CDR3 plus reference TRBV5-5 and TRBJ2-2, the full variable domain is DAGVTQSPTHLIKTRGQQVTLRCSPISGHKSVSWYQQVLGQGPQFIFQYYEKEERGRGNFPDRFSARQFPNYSSELNVNALLLGDSALYLCASSLVTINTGERFFGEGSRLTVL.

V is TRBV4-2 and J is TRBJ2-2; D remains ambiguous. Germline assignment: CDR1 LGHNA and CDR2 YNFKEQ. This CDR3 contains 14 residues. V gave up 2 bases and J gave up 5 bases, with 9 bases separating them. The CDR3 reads CASSQPAGTGELFF. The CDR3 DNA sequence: TGTGCCAGCAGCCAACCCGCCGGGACCGGGGAGCTGTTTTTT.

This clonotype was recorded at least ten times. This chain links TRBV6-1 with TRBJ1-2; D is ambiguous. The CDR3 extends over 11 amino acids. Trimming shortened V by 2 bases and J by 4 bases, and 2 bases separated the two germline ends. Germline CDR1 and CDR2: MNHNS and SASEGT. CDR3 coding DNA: TGTGCCAGCAGTGAATCCTATGGCTACACCTTC. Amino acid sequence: CASSESYGYTF.